The rows below give T cell receptor beta chains drawn from one sample of a study of T cell responses to AZD1222 COVID-19 vaccine. This table comes from immunoSEQ multiplex PCR, and its TCRdb copy is limited to in-frame clones, with some not included. The table includes about 100,000 clones, nearly 95% detected once. Sequenced material: peripheral blood, taken on day 0 of AZD1222 vaccination. The receptors originated from an adult in good health. The CDR3 runs from the conserved cysteine through the conserved F or W. A D gene is named only where the DNA matches it firmly. Size is stated for part of the rows, as once, few or many counts, or as a class when the clone is expanded.

J gene: TRBJ2-1
clone size: once
D gene: TRBD1
V gene: TRBV3-1/TRBV3-2
CDR3 protein: CASSHRDRGDNEQFF
CDR3 DNA: TGTGCCAGCAGCCACCGGGACAGGGGTGACAATGAGCAGTTCTTC

J gene: TRBJ1-1
clone size: NA
D gene: TRBD1
V gene: TRBV6-5
CDR3 protein: CASWTGNTEAFF
CDR3 DNA: TGTGCCAGCTGGACAGGAAACACTGAAGCTTTCTTT

J gene: TRBJ2-3
clone size: NA
D gene: NA
V gene: TRBV7-8
CDR3 protein: CASSVARQTDTQYF
CDR3 DNA: TGTGCCAGCAGCGTAGCGCGCCAGACAGATACGCAGTATTTT

J gene: TRBJ2-3
clone size: NA
D gene: TRBD2
V gene: TRBV7-8
CDR3 protein: CAGTLAGTDTQYF
CDR3 DNA: TGTGCCGGAACCCTAGCGGGCACAGATACGCAGTATTTT

J gene: TRBJ1-1
clone size: NA
D gene: TRBD1
V gene: TRBV6-1
CDR3 protein: CASSDQGARETEAFF
CDR3 DNA: TGTGCCAGCAGTGATCAGGGGGCGCGGGAAACTGAAGCTTTCTTT

J gene: TRBJ2-2
clone size: NA
D gene: TRBD2
V gene: TRBV25-1
CDR3 protein: CASPLRTRDTGELFF
CDR3 DNA: TGTGCCAGCCCACTAAGGACTAGGGACACCGGGGAGCTGTTTTTT

J gene: TRBJ1-3
clone size: NA
D gene: TRBD1
V gene: TRBV4-3
CDR3 protein: CASSQDREGNTIYF
CDR3 DNA: TGCGCCAGCAGCCAGGACAGGGAGGGAAACACCATATATTTT

J gene: TRBJ2-1
clone size: once
D gene: NA
V gene: TRBV21-1
CDR3 protein: CASSKVFGRPRDEQFF
CDR3 DNA: TGTGCCAGCAGCAAAGTCTTCGGGAGGCCACGGGATGAGCAGTTCTTC

J gene: TRBJ2-7
clone size: NA
D gene: NA
V gene: TRBV6-5
CDR3 protein: CASRGPGRGYEQYF
CDR3 DNA: TGTGCCAGTAGGGGCCCCGGGCGCGGGTACGAGCAGTACTTC

J gene: TRBJ1-3
clone size: NA
D gene: NA
V gene: TRBV9
CDR3 protein: CASSVSGSGNTIYF
CDR3 DNA: TGTGCCAGCAGCGTATCCGGCTCTGGAAACACCATATATTTT

J gene: TRBJ2-7
clone size: few
D gene: NA
V gene: TRBV10-3
CDR3 protein: CAISESSYEQYF
CDR3 DNA: TGTGCCATCAGTGAGAGCTCCTACGAGCAGTACTTC

J gene: TRBJ2-3
clone size: NA
D gene: NA
V gene: TRBV2
CDR3 protein: CASSEFLGDTQYF
CDR3 DNA: TGTGCCAGCAGTGAATTTTTGGGGGATACGCAGTATTTT

J gene: TRBJ1-5
clone size: NA
D gene: TRBD1
V gene: TRBV6-1
CDR3 protein: CASSEDDGQGNQPQHF
CDR3 DNA: TGTGCCAGCAGTGAAGATGACGGACAGGGCAATCAGCCCCAGCATTTT

J gene: TRBJ1-2
clone size: NA
D gene: TRBD1
V gene: TRBV29-1
CDR3 protein: CSVEGTGIRDGYTF
CDR3 DNA: TGCAGCGTTGAAGGGACAGGGATTCGGGATGGCTACACCTTC

J gene: TRBJ1-2
clone size: NA
D gene: NA
V gene: TRBV28
CDR3 protein: CASSFDVGYTF
CDR3 DNA: TGTGCCAGCAGTTTTGACGTCGGCTACACCTTC

J gene: TRBJ1-6
clone size: NA
D gene: NA
V gene: TRBV30
CDR3 protein: CAWSVSFWGGSPLHF
CDR3 DNA: TGTGCCTGGAGTGTATCTTTTTGGGGTGGTTCACCCCTCCACTTT